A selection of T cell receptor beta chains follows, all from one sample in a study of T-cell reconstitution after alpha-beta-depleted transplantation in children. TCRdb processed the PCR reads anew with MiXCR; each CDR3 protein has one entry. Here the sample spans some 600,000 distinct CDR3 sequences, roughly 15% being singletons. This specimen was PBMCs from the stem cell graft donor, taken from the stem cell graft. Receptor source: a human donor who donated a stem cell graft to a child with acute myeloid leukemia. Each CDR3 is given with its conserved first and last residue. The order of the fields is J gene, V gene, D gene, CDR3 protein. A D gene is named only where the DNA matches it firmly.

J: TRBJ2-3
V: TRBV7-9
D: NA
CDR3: CASSSSRGSTDTQYF

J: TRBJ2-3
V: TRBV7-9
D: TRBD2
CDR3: CASSLAGTRAPDTQYF

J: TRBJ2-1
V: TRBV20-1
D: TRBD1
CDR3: CSAGTGLVVYNEQFF

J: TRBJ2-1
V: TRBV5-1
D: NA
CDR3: CASSLGHVGILVEVNEQFF

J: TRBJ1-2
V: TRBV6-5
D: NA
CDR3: CASSYVSGTYGYTF

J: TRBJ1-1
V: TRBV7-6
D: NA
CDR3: CASSSSGGANRAFF

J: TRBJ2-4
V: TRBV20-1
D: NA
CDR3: CSARDVSGGQSPAKNIQYF

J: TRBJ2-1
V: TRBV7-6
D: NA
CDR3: CASSLNVGLRNNEQFF

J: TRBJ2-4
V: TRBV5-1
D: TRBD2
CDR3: CASSSSEGLAGGRAKNIQYF

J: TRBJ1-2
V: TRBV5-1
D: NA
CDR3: CASSLSNNYGYTF

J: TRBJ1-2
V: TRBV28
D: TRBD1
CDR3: CASSDRGPSGYTF

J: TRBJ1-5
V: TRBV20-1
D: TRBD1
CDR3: CSAIRTGRKWPQHF

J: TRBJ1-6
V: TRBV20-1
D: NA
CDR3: CSAGRGDILNSPLHF

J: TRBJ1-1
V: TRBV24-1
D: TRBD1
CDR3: CATSGQGRTEAFF

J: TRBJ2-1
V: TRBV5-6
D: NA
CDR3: CASSLLTRQSSYNEQFF

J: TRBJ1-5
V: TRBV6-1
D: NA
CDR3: CASSDEGYKGRPQHF

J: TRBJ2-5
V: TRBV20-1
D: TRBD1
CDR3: CSALDRGRLSGETQYF

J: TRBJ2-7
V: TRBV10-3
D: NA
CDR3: CAISEGRDHEQYF

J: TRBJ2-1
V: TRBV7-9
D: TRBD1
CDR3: CASSLGTGADNEQFF

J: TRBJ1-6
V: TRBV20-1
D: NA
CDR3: CSARGGSGVGNSPLHF

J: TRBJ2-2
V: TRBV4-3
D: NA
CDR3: CASSQRGGQITGELFF

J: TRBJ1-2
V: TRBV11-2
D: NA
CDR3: CASSLDLRDANYGYTF

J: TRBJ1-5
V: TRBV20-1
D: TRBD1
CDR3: CSARSARQGVDNQPQHF

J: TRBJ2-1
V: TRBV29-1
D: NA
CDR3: CSVEWGAHNEQFF

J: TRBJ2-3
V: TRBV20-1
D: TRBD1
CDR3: CSARGPTGTDTDTQYF

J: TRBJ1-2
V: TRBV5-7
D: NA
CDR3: CASSHTVKTLLYGYTF

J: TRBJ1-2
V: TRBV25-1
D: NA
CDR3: CASTGLNYGYTF

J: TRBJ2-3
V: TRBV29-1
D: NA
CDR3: CSVEGVGATDTQYF

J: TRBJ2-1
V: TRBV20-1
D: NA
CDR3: CSARGARTPARRVNEQFF

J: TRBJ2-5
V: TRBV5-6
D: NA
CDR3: CASSLLKETQYF

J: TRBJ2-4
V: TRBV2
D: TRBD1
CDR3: CPSSKQGAGTLAKNIQYF

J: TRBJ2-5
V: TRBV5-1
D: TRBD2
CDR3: CASSLVPGLARQETQYF

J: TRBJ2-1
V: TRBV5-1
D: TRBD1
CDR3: CASSPARLRDSPNEQFF

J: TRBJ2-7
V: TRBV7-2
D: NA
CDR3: CASTARAGPTYEQYF

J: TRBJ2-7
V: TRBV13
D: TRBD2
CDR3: CASSFKTSGTYEQYF

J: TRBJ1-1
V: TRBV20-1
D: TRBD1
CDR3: CSANRGPMNTEAFF

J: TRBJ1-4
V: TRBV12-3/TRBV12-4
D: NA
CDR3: CASSSRAEKLFF

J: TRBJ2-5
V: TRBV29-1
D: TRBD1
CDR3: CSVVTGATQYF

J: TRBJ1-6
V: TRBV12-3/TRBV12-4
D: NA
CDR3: CASSLRQLNSPLHF

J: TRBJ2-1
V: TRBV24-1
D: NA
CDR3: CATSDPRTGYNEQFF

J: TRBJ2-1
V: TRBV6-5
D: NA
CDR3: CASSYSKGVLEQFF

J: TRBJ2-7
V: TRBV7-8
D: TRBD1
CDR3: CASSSRGLGVSYEQYF

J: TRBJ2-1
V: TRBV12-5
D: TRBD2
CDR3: CASGPRTSRAYNEQFF

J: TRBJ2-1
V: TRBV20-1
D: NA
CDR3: CCARDGGGANPYNEQFF

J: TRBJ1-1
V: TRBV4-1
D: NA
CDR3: CASSQGPTEAFF

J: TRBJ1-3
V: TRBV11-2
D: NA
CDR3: CASSWGGLDSGNTIYF

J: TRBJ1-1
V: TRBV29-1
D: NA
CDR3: CSVAGDTKSPEAFF

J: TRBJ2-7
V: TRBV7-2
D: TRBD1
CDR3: CASTPGTGGFEQYF

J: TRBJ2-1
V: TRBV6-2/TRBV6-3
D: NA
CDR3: CASSLRQGGEQFF

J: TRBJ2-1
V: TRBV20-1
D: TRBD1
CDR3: CSASGGQGELEQFF

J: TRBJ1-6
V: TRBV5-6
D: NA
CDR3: CASSNDRQHSPLHF

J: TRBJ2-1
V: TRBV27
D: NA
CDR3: CASSPGFQGNNEQFF